This T cell receptor beta chain was identified during a study of blood T cell repertoires in COVID-19. Study-level information: T cells, B-cell-depleted T cells, or PBMCs provided the cDNA or gDNA that served as material.

This CDR3 has 14 amino acids. V was clipped by 3 bases and J by 4 bases, with 12 bases between them. CDR1 is MRHNA, CDR2 SNTAGT, per germline. Authors' methods: Nucleated cell counts were estimated from reference gene primer amplification. Only in-frame clones appear in the TCRdb table, and some are missing; sequencing was by immunoSEQ multiplex PCR. V, J and clone size are those of that table, while D and trimming were read from the DNA. The table includes 50,000 to 65,000 clones, approximately 84% detected once. The sequence was collected from a man aged 45 to 65 with active COVID-19. Sequencing used peripheral blood. This chain uses TRBV6-4 with TRBJ1-1; maybe TRBD1 (6 bases). CDR3 in amino acids: CASSDWMGATEAFF. The CDR3 nucleotides are TGTGCCAGCAGTGATTGGATGGGGGCCACTGAAGCTTTCTTT.